Sequencing of this T cell receptor beta chain was carried out in a study of cytomegalovirus exposure and HLA in healthy donors. The wider study: It was reported in a later analysis that the same platform had been used for the 100 to 150 validation repertoires as for the roughly 710 first-cohort repertoires. Study conclusions and caveats: Cytomegalovirus status was reportedly diagnosed by the classifier with high sensitivity and specificity. In vitro confirmation showed a few CMV-associated chains to be CMV antigen specific. The dataset shows that most TCR sequences were rare, while some public TCRs occurred in many donors.

This clone has only one observation. Antigen: not known. Sequencing was performed with immunoSEQ multiplex PCR; in TCRdb, only in-frame clones are kept and a portion is missing. There are approximately 160,000 clones in the sample; approximately 86% occur only once, and 2% to 2.5% lies in the top ten. Trimming pared 6 bases from V and 6 bases from J, leaving 11 bases between. The CDR3 consists of 13 residues. The V gene's germline CDR1 is WSHSY and CDR2 SAAADI. This receptor was obtained from a young woman in good health and CMV-seronegative. Sequencing was done on a sample of PBMCs. The chain carries TRBV10-2 and TRBJ1-4, with D possibly TRBD1 on 5 matching bases. The chain's CDR3 is CASRGRAYEKLFF. In DNA, the CDR3 is TGCGCCAGCAGGGGCAGGGCGTATGAAAAACTGTTTTTT.